This T cell receptor beta chain is drawn from a study of cytomegalovirus exposure and HLA in healthy donors. The overall study: A previous analysis identified approximately 110 million unique TCR beta sequences derived from 180 million or so T cells. Among the approximately 370 donors who were genotyped, about 79% fell in the genetic ancestry cluster that is associated with self-reported Caucasian donors. Study results and limitations: Data from an earlier analysis indicated that most TCR beta V segments were productive either about 90% or about 30% of the time.

The PCR employed 60 Vbeta primers together with 13 Jbeta primers. The protocol was immunoSEQ multiplex PCR, while the TCRdb copy is restricted to in-frame clones and leaves out a portion. The repertoire holds a few hundred thousand clones, with 85% to 95% as singletons. Remarks on this clone: The antigen remains undetermined.

The ends were cut back, 5 bases at V and 8 bases at J, with 10 bases in the middle. CDR1 and CDR2 (germline): MNHEY, SVGAGI. CDR3 size: 12 residues. Sequencing was done on a sample of PBMCs. This receptor was identified in a girl between 2 and 10 years old in good health and CMV-seronegative. The rearrangement joins TRBV6-5 to TRBJ2-1; no clear D gene. CDR3 loop: CASSSLADEQFF. In nucleotides, the CDR3 is TGTGCCAGCAGTAGTCTTGCGGATGAGCAGTTCTTC.